The rows below give T cell receptor beta chains drawn from one sample of a study of identical twins. One entry per CDR3 protein results from TCRdb running MiXCR on the 5' RACE reads. Here the sample spans 650,000 to 800,000 distinct CDR3 sequences, about 9.4% being singletons. These data also featured in a second study, about yellow fever vaccine responses in identical twins.

Sequencing was performed on PBMCs. These TCRs come from a woman younger than 30 in good health. Each CDR3 is given with its conserved first and last residue. A D gene is named only where the DNA matches it firmly. The size entry is marked missing in some rows and otherwise reads once, few, many or a size class.

v_call	j_call	d_call	clone_size	cdr3_aa	cdr3_nt
TRBV28	TRBJ2-5	-	few	CASSLRWGVETQYF	TGTGCCAGCAGTTTGCGTTGGGGAGTAGAGACCCAGTACTTC
TRBV5-1	TRBJ2-7	TRBD1	few	CASSLAPGQGPYEQYF	TGCGCCAGCAGCTTGGCACCGGGACAGGGTCCGTACGAGCAGTACTTC
TRBV9	TRBJ2-7	-	few	CASSSWDVFSYEQYF	TGTGCCAGCAGCTCCTGGGACGTATTCTCCTACGAGCAGTACTTC
TRBV9	TRBJ1-4	TRBD1	-	CASSGTGEGGEKLFF	TGTGCCAGCAGCGGAACAGGGGAGGGTGGAGAAAAACTGTTTTTT
TRBV25-1	TRBJ2-7	-	-	CASSKPGTVVGEQYF	TGTGCCAGCAGTAAGCCCGGGACGGTGGTCGGCGAGCAGTACTTC
TRBV27	TRBJ2-7	-	-	CASKRAMGTSSYEQYF	TGTGCCAGCAAACGGGCCATGGGGACAAGCTCCTACGAGCAGTACTTC
TRBV24-1	TRBJ2-1	-	-	CATSDSKTGNNEQFF	TGTGCCACCAGTGATTCGAAGACTGGAAACAATGAGCAGTTCTTC
TRBV24-1	TRBJ2-7	TRBD1	many	CATSDPDRGDYEQYF	TGTGCCACCAGTGACCCAGACAGGGGGGACTACGAGCAGTACTTC
TRBV20-1	TRBJ2-7	TRBD2	few	CSARAPGGGAGEQYF	TGCAGTGCTAGAGCCCCGGGGGGGGGAGCGGGTGAGCAGTACTTC
TRBV10-3	TRBJ2-1	-	many	CAISESKTPPYNEQFF	TGTGCCATCAGTGAGTCGAAGACTCCCCCCTACAATGAGCAGTTCTTC
TRBV4-3	TRBJ2-7	TRBD2	-	CASSQAQRENEQYF	TGCGCCAGCAGCCAAGCCCAGCGGGAGAACGAGCAGTACTTC
TRBV28	TRBJ2-3	-	few	CASSPLGRREEGPTDTQYF	TGTGCCAGCAGTCCGCTGGGTCGCCGGGAAGAGGGTCCCACAGATACGCAGTATTTT
TRBV6-1	TRBJ2-7	-	many	CAQKEGASGDYEQYF	TGTGCCCAGAAAGAGGGGGCCTCGGGGGACTACGAGCAGTACTTC